This T cell receptor beta chain was captured in a study of blood T cell repertoires in COVID-19. Study information: Sites across the United States, Italy and Spain contributed samples from acute and convalescent COVID-19. The analysed material was cDNA or gDNA that came from T cells, B-cell-depleted T cells, or PBMCs.

Per the original data handling: How many nucleated cells were present was estimated from reference gene primer amplification. The method was immunoSEQ multiplex PCR; TCRdb's version includes in-frame clones alone and lacks a portion of them. V and J calls and clone size are copied from that table; D and trimming were computed from the DNA. There are about 50,000 clones in the sample; more than 85% occur only once, and nearly 10% lies in the top ten. Germline V CDR1 and CDR2: MDHEN, SYDVKM. The CDR3 totals 13 residues. The trim removed 1 base at V and 8 bases at J, leaving 4 bases unmatched. Sequencing was done on a sample of peripheral blood. The rearrangement joins TRBV28 to TRBJ1-2, with TRBD1 identical over 7 bases. The receptor comes from a woman of 80 years or more with acute or convalescent COVID-19. CDR3 nucleotides: TGTGCCAGCAGTTTATTGGGACAGAGGGGCTACACCTTC. It is translated as CASSLLGQRGYTF.